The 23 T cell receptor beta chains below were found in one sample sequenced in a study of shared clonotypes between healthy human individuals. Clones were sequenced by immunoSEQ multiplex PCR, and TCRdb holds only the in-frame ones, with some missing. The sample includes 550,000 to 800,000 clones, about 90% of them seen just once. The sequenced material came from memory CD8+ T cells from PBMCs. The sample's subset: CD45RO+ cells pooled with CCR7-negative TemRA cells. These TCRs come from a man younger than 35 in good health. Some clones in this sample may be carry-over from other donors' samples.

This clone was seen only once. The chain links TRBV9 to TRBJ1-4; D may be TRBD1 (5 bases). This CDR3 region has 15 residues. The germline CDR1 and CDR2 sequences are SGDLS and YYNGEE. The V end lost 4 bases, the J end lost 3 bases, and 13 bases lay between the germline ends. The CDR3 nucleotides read TGTGCCAGCAGCCTCAAGGACACCTCTAATGAAAAACTGTTTTTT. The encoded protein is CASSLKDTSNEKLFF.

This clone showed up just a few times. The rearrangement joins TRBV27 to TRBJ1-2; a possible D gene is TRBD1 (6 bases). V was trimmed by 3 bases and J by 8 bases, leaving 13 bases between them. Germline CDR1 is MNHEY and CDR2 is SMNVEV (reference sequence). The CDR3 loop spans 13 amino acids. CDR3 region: CASSFRGSGGYTF. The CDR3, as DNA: TGTGCCAGCAGTTTTAGGGGGTCTGGGGGCTACACCTTC.

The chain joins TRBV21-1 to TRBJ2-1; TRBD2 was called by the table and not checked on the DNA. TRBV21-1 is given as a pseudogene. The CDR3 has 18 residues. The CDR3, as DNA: TGTGCCAGCAGCATGGCTAGCGAACTACCGAGCTCCTACAATGAGCAGTTCTTC. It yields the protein CASSMASELPSSYNEQFF.

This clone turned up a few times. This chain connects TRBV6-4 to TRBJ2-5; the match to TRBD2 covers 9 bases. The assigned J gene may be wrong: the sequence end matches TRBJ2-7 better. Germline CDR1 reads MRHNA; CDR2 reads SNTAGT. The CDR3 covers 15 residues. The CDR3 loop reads CASSELAGSSYEQYF. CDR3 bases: TGTGCCAGCAGCGAACTAGCGGGTTCCTCCTACGAGCAGTACTTC.

CDR3 sequence (DNA): TGCGCCAGCAGCCAAGATCTAGGGGAAAGTTCGTACGAGCAGTACTTC. Its protein product is CASSQDLGESSYEQYF. The J gene is TRBJ2-7, the V gene TRBV4-3, with D tentatively TRBD1 (5 bases). This CDR3 has 16 amino acids. Germline V CDR1 and CDR2: LGHNA, YSLEER. V shed 0 bases and J shed 4 bases, with 16 bases lying between them.

The CDR3 loop is CSATWGLEQYF. CDR3 sequence (DNA): TGCAGTGCCACTTGGGGGCTGGAGCAGTACTTC. The chain has TRBV20-1 and TRBJ2-7; a weak D match, TRBD1 (6 bases). The V end was cut by 6 bases, the J end by 7 bases, with 13 bases between. The length of the CDR3 is 11 residues. Germline CDR1 is DFQATT and CDR2 is SNEGSKA (reference sequence).

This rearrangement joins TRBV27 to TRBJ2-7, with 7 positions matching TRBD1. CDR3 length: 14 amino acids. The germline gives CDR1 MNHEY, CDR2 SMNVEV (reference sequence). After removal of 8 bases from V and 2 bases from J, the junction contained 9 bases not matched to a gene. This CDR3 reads CASAPRQGPYEQYF. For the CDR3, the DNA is TGTGCCAGCGCCCCCCGACAGGGTCCCTACGAGCAGTACTTC.

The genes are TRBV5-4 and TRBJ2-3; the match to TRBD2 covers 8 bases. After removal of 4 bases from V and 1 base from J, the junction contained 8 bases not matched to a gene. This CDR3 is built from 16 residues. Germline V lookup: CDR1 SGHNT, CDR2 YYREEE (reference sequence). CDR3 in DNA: TGTGCCAGCAGCGCCGGGACTAGTCGACGCACAGATACGCAGTATTTT. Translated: CASSAGTSRRTDTQYF.

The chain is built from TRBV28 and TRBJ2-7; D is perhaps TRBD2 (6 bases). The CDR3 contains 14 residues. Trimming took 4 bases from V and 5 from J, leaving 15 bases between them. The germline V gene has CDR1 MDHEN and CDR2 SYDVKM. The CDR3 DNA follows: TGTGCCAGCAGTTCCCCGGACTACAACGACGAGCAGTACTTC. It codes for CASSSPDYNDEQYF.

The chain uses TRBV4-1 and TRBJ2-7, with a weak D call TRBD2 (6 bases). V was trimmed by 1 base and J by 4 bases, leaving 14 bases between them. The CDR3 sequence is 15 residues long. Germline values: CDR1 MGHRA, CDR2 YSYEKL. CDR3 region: CASSQAPGLLYEQYF. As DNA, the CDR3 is TGCGCCAGCAGCCAAGCCCCGGGACTCCTATACGAGCAGTACTTC.

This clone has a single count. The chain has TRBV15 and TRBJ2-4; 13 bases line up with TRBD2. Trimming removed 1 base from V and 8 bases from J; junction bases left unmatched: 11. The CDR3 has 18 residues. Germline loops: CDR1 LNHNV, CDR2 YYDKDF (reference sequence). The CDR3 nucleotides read TGTGCCACCAGCAGAGTCGTCAGAGGACTAGCGGGAGTTGACATTCAGTACTTC. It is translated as CATSRVVRGLAGVDIQYF.

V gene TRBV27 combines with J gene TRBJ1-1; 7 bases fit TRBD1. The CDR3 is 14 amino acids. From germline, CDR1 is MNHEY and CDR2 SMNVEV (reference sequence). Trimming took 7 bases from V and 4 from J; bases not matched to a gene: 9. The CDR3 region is CASNWGRGVTEAFF. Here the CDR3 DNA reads TGTGCCAGCAACTGGGGCAGGGGGGTCACTGAAGCTTTCTTT.

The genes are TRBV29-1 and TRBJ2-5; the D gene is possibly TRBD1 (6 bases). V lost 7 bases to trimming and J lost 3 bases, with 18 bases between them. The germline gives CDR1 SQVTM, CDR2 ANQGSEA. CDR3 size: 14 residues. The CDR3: CSARGTTGEETQYF. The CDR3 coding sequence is TGCAGCGCCAGAGGGACGACAGGAGAAGAGACCCAGTACTTC. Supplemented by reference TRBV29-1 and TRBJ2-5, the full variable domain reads SAVISQKPSRDICQRGTSLTIQCQVDSQVTMMFWYRQQPGQSLTLIATANQGSEATYESGFVIDKFPISRPNLTFSTLTVSNMSPEDSSIYLCSARGTTGEETQYFGPGTRLLVL.

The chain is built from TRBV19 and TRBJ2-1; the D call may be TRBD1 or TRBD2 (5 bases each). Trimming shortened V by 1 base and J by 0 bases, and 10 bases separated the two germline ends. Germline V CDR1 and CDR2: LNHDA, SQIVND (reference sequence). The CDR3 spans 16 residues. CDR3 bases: TGTGCCAGTAGTATAGGTTGGGGGAGCTCCTACAATGAGCAGTTCTTC. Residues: CASSIGWGSSYNEQFF.

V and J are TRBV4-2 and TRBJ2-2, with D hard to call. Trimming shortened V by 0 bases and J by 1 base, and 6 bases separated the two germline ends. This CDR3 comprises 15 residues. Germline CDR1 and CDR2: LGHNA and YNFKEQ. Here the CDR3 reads CASSQESGNTGELFF. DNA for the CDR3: TGTGCCAGCAGCCAAGAGTCAGGGAACACCGGGGAGCTGTTTTTT.

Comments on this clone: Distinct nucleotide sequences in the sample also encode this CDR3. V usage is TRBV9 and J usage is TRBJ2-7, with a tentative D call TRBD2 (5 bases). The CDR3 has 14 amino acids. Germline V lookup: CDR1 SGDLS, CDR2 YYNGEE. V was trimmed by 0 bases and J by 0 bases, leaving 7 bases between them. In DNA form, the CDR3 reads TGTGCCAGCAGCGTAGGCAGCGGCTCCTACGAGCAGTACTTC. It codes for CASSVGSGSYEQYF. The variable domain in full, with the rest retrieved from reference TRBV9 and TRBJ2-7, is DSGVTQTPKHLITATGQRVTLRCSPRSGDLSVYWYQQSLDQGLQFLIQYYNGEERAKGNILERFSAQQFPDLHSELNLSSLELGDSALYFCASSVGSGSYEQYFGPGTRLTVT.

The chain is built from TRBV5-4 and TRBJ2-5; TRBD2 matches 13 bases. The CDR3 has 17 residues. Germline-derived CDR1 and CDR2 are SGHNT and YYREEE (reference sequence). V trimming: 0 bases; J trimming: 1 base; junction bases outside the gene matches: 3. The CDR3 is CASSLVGLAGPQETQYF. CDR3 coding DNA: TGTGCCAGCAGCTTGGTGGGACTAGCGGGGCCCCAAGAGACCCAGTACTTC.

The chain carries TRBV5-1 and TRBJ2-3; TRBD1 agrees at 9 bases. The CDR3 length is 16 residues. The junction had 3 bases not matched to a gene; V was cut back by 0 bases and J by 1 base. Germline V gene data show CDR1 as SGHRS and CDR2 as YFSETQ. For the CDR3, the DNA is TGCGCCAGCAGCTTGGGTACAGGGGGCCGCACAGATACGCAGTATTTT. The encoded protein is CASSLGTGGRTDTQYF.

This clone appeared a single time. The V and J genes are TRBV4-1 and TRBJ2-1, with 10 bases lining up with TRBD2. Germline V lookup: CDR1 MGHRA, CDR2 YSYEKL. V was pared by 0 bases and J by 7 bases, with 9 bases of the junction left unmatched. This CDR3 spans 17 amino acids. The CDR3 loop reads CASSQDRAGAGGNEQFF. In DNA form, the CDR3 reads TGCGCCAGCAGCCAAGATCGGGCGGGAGCGGGGGGGAATGAGCAGTTCTTC.

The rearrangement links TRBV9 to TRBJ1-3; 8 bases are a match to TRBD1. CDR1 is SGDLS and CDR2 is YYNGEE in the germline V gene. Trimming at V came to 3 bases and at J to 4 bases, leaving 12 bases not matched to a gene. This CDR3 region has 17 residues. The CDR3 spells CASSAGTGPPLGNTIYF. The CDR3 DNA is TGTGCCAGCAGCGCCGGGACAGGACCTCCCCTCGGAAACACCATATATTTT.

The CDR3 reads CASSLAGDPKRYGYTF. CDR3 DNA: TGTGCCAGCAGCTTAGCGGGGGACCCAAAACGCTATGGCTACACCTTC. This chain joins TRBV13 and TRBJ1-2; possible D gene TRBD1, 5 bases. Looked up from germline, CDR1 is PRHDT and CDR2 is FYEKMQ (reference sequence). Deletions cut 1 base from V and 4 bases from J, with 16 bases between. The CDR3 consists of 16 residues.

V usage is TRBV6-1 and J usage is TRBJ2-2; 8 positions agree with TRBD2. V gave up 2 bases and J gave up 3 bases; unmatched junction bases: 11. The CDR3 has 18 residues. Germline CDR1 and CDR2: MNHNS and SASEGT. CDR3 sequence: CASSEYTSGWGDTGELFF. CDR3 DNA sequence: TGTGCCAGCAGTGAATACACTAGCGGATGGGGTGACACCGGGGAGCTGTTTTTT.

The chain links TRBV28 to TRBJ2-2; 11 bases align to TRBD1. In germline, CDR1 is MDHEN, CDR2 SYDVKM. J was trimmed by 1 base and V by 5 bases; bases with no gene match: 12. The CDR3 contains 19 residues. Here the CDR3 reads CASSGGQGAGLLNTGELFF. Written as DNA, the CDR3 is TGTGCCAGCAGTGGAGGACAGGGGGCGGGACTTCTGAACACCGGGGAGCTGTTTTTT. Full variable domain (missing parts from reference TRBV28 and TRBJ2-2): DVKVTQSSRYLVKRTGEKVFLECVQDMDHENMFWYRQDPGLGLRLIYFSYDVKMKEKGDIPEGYSVSREKKERFSLILESASTNQTSMYLCASSGGQGAGLLNTGELFFGEGSRLTVL.